Below are 28 T cell receptor beta chains sequenced from a single sample in a study of T cells in Graves' hyperthyroidism and ophthalmopathy. TCR beta CDR3 region amplification was performed from RNA transcripts. The study used the HTBI primer set for a first-round RT-PCR of the TCR CDR3. TCRdb reanalysed the multiplex PCR reads using MiXCR and keeps one entry per CDR3 protein. The sample carries around 500,000 distinct CDR3 sequences, about 15% recorded once. The sequenced material came from blood. These receptors originate from a woman under 30 with Graves' hyperthyroidism.

This clonotype was seen repeatedly, ten times or more. The rearrangement links TRBV10-1 to TRBJ2-1; D gene uncertain. The germline V gene encodes CDR1 WNHNN and CDR2 SYGVQD (reference sequence). V shed 0 bases and J shed 7 bases, with 10 bases lying between them. The CDR3 sequence is 14 residues long. DNA for the CDR3: TGCGCCAGCAGTGAGTCGGGGATTGGGAATGAGCAGTTCTTC. This codes for CASSESGIGNEQFF.

This clonotype has at least ten counts. The V call is TRBV28, the J call TRBJ1-2; no firm D call. V lost 6 bases and J lost 8, with 10 bases in between. Germline V CDR1 and CDR2: MDHEN, SYDVKM. This CDR3 has 11 amino acids. DNA of the CDR3: TGTGCCAGCAGCTCAGGATTCGGCTACACCTTC. Its translation is CASSSGFGYTF.

In its sample, this clonotype was seen a few times. V gene TRBV7-2 combines with J gene TRBJ1-3; no definite D call. Germline assignment: CDR1 SGHTA and CDR2 FQGNSA. The CDR3 covers 15 residues. Trimming shortened V by 0 bases and J by 0 bases, and 6 bases separated the two germline ends. CDR3 protein: CASSLAVSSGNTIYF. The DNA for the CDR3 is TGTGCCAGCAGCTTAGCGGTGAGCTCTGGAAACACCATATATTTT.

This clonotype turned up a few times. The genes are TRBV20-1 and TRBJ2-3; possible D gene TRBD2, 6 bases. V was clipped by 2 bases and J by 2 bases, with 11 bases between them. Germline V gene lookup returns CDR1 DFQATT and CDR2 SNEGSKA (reference sequence). The CDR3 contains 14 residues. The CDR3 spells CSARWGDTTDTQYF. CDR3 nucleotides: TGCAGTGCTAGATGGGGGGATACCACAGATACGCAGTATTTT.

This clonotype was found many times. CDR3 in amino acids: CAISEGTGGTYEQYV. Written as DNA, the CDR3 is TGTGCCATCAGTGAAGGGACAGGGGGCACCTACGAGCAGTACGTC. The rearrangement links TRBV10-3 to TRBJ2-7; 12 positions match TRBD1. The CDR3 consists of 15 residues. Trimming took 3 bases from V and 2 from J; bases not matched to a gene: 2. Germline V gene sequence: CDR1 ENHRY, CDR2 SYGVKD.

This clonotype was seen only a few times. The genes are TRBV11-2 and TRBJ2-2, with TRBD2 matching 9 bases. Trimming removed 2 bases from V and 0 bases from J; junction bases left unmatched: 7. This CDR3 has 18 residues. Germline CDR1 is SGHAT and CDR2 is FQNNGV. The CDR3 region is CASSLRGRGPANTGELFF. CDR3 nucleotide sequence: TGTGCCAGCAGCTTACGCGGGAGGGGTCCCGCGAACACCGGGGAGCTGTTTTTT. Combining the CDR3 with reference TRBV11-2 and TRBJ2-2 gives the whole variable domain EAGVAQSPRYKIIEKRQSVAFWCNPISGHATLYWYQQILGQGPKLLIQFQNNGVVDDSQLPKDRFSAERLKGVDSTLKIQPAKLEDSAVYLCASSLRGRGPANTGELFFGEGSRLTVL.

The gene calls are TRBV19 and TRBJ2-1, with 8 positions matching TRBD2. Germline assignment: CDR1 LNHDA and CDR2 SQIVND (reference sequence). Germline trimming cut 4 bases from V and 8 bases from J; bases unmatched to any gene: 13. The CDR3 runs to 16 residues. The CDR3 nucleotides read TGTGCCAGTAGTAATGCCGGGACTAGGGGGGTCTATGAGCAGTTCTTC. Its protein is CASSNAGTRGVYEQFF.

The chain joins TRBV20-1 to TRBJ2-2, with 13 bases identical to TRBD2. V trimming: 2 bases; J trimming: 6 bases; junction bases outside the gene matches: 9. CDR1 DFQATT and CDR2 SNEGSKA come from the germline V gene (reference sequence). The CDR3 spans 17 residues. The CDR3 nucleotides read TGCAGTGCTAGATCCGGACTAGCGGGAGTCGGGTCCGGGGAGCTGTTTTTT. Translating it yields CSARSGLAGVGSGELFF.

The rearrangement joins TRBV7-8 to TRBJ1-2, with 7 bases matching TRBD1. V dropped 3 bases and J dropped 6; count of bases not matched to a gene: 10. CDR1 is SGHVS and CDR2 is FQNEAQ in the germline V gene. The CDR3 is made up of 15 amino acids. CDR3 nucleotide sequence: TGTGCCAGCAGCTTGGATACCGGGACAGTGGATGGCTACACCTTC. It encodes CASSLDTGTVDGYTF.

This clonotype was seen ten or more times. The chain joins TRBV10-1 to TRBJ2-5, with 7 bases aligning to TRBD1. CDR3 length equals 14 residues. CDR1 is WNHNN, CDR2 SYGVQD, per germline (reference sequence). V shed 3 bases and J 0 bases; nucleotides not matched to a gene: 1. The CDR3 is CASSDGTDQETQYF. The CDR3 DNA reads as TGCGCCAGCAGTGACGGGACAGACCAAGAGACCCAGTACTTC.

This clonotype was seen many times. The chain is built from TRBV18 and TRBJ1-4; D is perhaps TRBD1 (5 bases). The V gene lost 0 bases and the J gene lost 5 bases, with 13 bases spanning the gap. The CDR3 covers 16 residues. The V gene's germline CDR1 is KGHSH and CDR2 LQKENI. The CDR3 DNA reads TGTGCCAGCTCACCACCGATAGGGACCGGGAATGAAAAACTGTTTTTT. Translating it yields CASSPPIGTGNEKLFF. The whole variable domain, filled in from reference TRBV18 and TRBJ1-4, reads NAGVMQNPRHLVRRRGQEARLRCSPMKGHSHVYWYRQLPEEGLKFMVYLQKENIIDESGMPKERFSAEFPKEGPSILRIQQVVRGDSAAYFCASSPPIGTGNEKLFFGSGTQLSVL.

This clonotype was seen more than once but under ten times. This chain links TRBV27 with TRBJ2-7; D is uncertain. The CDR3 runs to 13 residues. V was shortened by 5 bases and J by 6 bases, with 14 bases between the two germline ends. Germline CDR1 MNHEY, CDR2 SMNVEV (reference sequence). CDR3 nucleotide sequence: TGTGCCAGCAGTCCTTCCAGAAAAGGCGAGCAGTACGTC. Translation: CASSPSRKGEQYV.

Comment on this clonotype: A much larger clonotype is one base distant, so this may be a read error. This chain connects TRBV12-3 or TRBV12-4 to TRBJ1-6; TRBD1 agrees at 7 bases. This CDR3 has 14 residues. V shed 4 bases, J shed 7 bases, and the junction held 4 bases outside the gene matches. CDR3: CASSWGDSNSPLHF. In DNA form, the CDR3 reads TGTGCCAGCAGTTGGGGGGACAGCAATTCACCCCTCCACTTT.

This clonotype was observed many times. The chain carries TRBV3-1 and TRBJ1-5, with a tentative D call TRBD1 (5 bases). This CDR3 is built from 15 residues. Germline V gene data show CDR1 as LGHDT and CDR2 as YNNKEL (reference sequence). The V gene lost 0 bases and the J gene lost 0 bases, with 6 bases spanning the gap. The CDR3 loop is CASSQEGHSNQPQHF. CDR3 bases: TGTGCCAGCAGCCAAGAGGGGCATAGCAATCAGCCCCAGCATTTT.

This clonotype was recorded at least ten times. This chain connects TRBV28 to TRBJ2-4; no firm D call. V was pared by 2 bases and J by 0 bases, with 11 bases between. Germline values: CDR1 MDHEN, CDR2 SYDVKM. CDR3 length equals 16 residues. The CDR3 is CASSLRQAVAKNIQYF. CDR3 bases: TGTGCCAGCAGTTTAAGGCAGGCCGTAGCCAAAAACATTCAGTACTTC.

This clonotype was picked up a small number of times. This may be a read error, as it is one base from a much larger clone. The chain is built from TRBV2 and TRBJ2-3; D ambiguous. The length of the CDR3 is 13 residues. Trimming cost V 6 bases and J 1 base, with 8 bases left between them. Per the germline V gene, CDR1 is SNHLY and CDR2 is FYNNEI. For the CDR3, the DNA is TGTGCCAGCAGGACAACTGGCACAGATACGCAGTATTTT. Residues: CASRTTGTDTQYF.

This clonotype appeared a few times. The rearrangement links TRBV13 to TRBJ2-7, with D possibly being TRBD2 (6 bases). This CDR3 is built from 15 residues. Trimming removed 2 bases at V and 2 bases at J, with 13 bases between. Per the germline V gene, CDR1 is PRHDT and CDR2 is FYEKMQ (reference sequence). CDR3 sequence reads: CASSLRGTPTYEQYV. DNA for the CDR3: TGTGCCAGCAGCTTACGCGGGACGCCAACCTACGAGCAGTACGTC.

This clonotype was recorded a few times. Relative to the germline gene, one junction end is altered; a read error may explain this. V gene TRBV12-3 or TRBV12-4 combines with J gene TRBJ2-7; D gene ambiguous. The CDR3 loop spans 12 amino acids. In DNA, the CDR3 is TGTGTCAGCAGTGAACTCGGCGACGAGCAGTACTTC. This gives the protein CVSSELGDEQYF.

This clonotype has ten or more counts. The V call is TRBV12-3 or TRBV12-4, the J call TRBJ1-4; D ambiguous. With 2 bases removed from V and 3 bases from J, the gap between germline ends came to 13 bases. The CDR3 runs 16 residues. The CDR3 reads CASSLTDSASNEKLFF. Written as DNA, the CDR3 is TGTGCCAGCAGTTTAACGGACTCTGCATCTAATGAAAAACTGTTTTTT.

The rearrangement joins TRBV30 to TRBJ1-5; a weak D match, TRBD1 (5 bases). Germline lookup yields CDR1 GTSNPN and CDR2 SVGIG (reference sequence). CDR3 size: 12 residues. V dropped 2 bases and J dropped 6 bases, with 8 bases sitting between them. DNA for the CDR3: TGTGCCTGGAGTAGGGACGCTCAGCCCCAGCATTTT. It yields the protein CAWSRDAQPQHF.

This clonotype has a count of ten or more. J is TRBJ2-7 and V is TRBV10-3; 14 bases are shared with TRBD2. Losses at the gene ends were 4 bases for V and 7 bases for J; bases not matched to a gene: 15. The CDR3 has 18 amino acids. Germline V CDR1 and CDR2: ENHRY, SYGVKD. CDR3 in amino acids: CAISARGLAGARSVEQYF. The CDR3 DNA reads as TGTGCCATCAGTGCTAGGGGACTAGCGGGAGCCCGATCGGTTGAGCAGTACTTC.

The V call is TRBV5-1, the J call TRBJ2-7; the D call may be TRBD1 or TRBD2 (5 bases each). This CDR3 comprises 17 residues. The germline V gene has CDR1 SGHRS and CDR2 YFSETQ. Trimming left V 0 bases short and J 1 base short, with 17 bases between. CDR3 region: CASSLVSFRDVSYEQYF. Written as DNA, the CDR3 is TGCGCCAGCAGCTTGGTGTCTTTTAGGGACGTTTCCTACGAGCAGTACTTC.

A remark on this clonotype: A much larger clone differs from this one at a single base, so this may be a read error. The chain is built from TRBV9 and TRBJ1-1, with no clear D. Per germline, CDR1 SGDLS and CDR2 YYNGEE. Trimming removed 0 bases from V and 8 bases from J, with 8 bases in between. This CDR3 has 12 residues. CDR3 residues: CASSVGSQEAFF. Here the CDR3 DNA reads TGTGCCAGCAGCGTAGGCAGTCAAGAAGCTTTCTTT.

The genes are TRBV6-2 or TRBV6-3 and TRBJ1-5; D remains ambiguous. The CDR3 contains 16 residues. V was trimmed by 2 bases and J by 5 bases, leaving 16 bases between them. Germline loops: CDR1 MNHEY, CDR2 SVGEGT. The CDR3: CASSYAPEARYQPQHF. The CDR3 bases are TGTGCCAGCAGTTACGCCCCGGAGGCACGGTATCAGCCCCAGCATTTT.

The chain combines TRBV7-2 with TRBJ1-2, with TRBD1 matching 9 bases. The germline CDR1 and CDR2 sequences are SGHTA and FQGNSA. V dropped 3 bases and J dropped 4; count of bases not matched to a gene: 9. The CDR3 covers 16 residues. The CDR3 region has the DNA TGTGCCAGCAGCTTGGAGGGGACAGGGTCCTCCTATGGCTACACCTTC. Translated, it gives CASSLEGTGSSYGYTF.

This clonotype was seen a handful of times. A junction boundary mismatches the germline segment, possibly from a read error. V gene TRBV2 combines with J gene TRBJ1-3, with no clear D. Germline assignment: CDR1 SNHLY and CDR2 FYNNEI. The CDR3 has 14 amino acids. CDR3 loop: CASGESVSGNTIYF. CDR3 coding DNA: TGTGCCAGCGGTGAGTCAGTCTCTGGAAACACCATATATTTT.

Only a few counts were recorded for this clonotype. The chain has TRBV4-1 and TRBJ2-1; tentative D call: TRBD2 (7 bases). V was trimmed by 2 bases and J by 6 bases, leaving 17 bases between them. The CDR3 covers 16 residues. Germline V lookup: CDR1 MGHRA, CDR2 YSYEKL. The CDR3 loop reads CASSQTPGASGNEQFF. The DNA of the CDR3 is TGCGCCAGCAGCCAAACCCCAGGGGCTAGCGGCAATGAGCAGTTCTTC.

This clonotype was found many times. J is TRBJ1-2 and V is TRBV18, with D maybe TRBD1 (6 bases). This CDR3 is built from 15 residues. The germline V and J ends were trimmed by 4 bases and 4 bases, with 16 bases remaining between them. Germline V gene lookup returns CDR1 KGHSH and CDR2 LQKENI. DNA for the CDR3: TGTGCCAGCTCACTAAACCAACAGGGTGCCTATGGCTACACCTTC. It encodes CASSLNQQGAYGYTF.